The 9 T cell receptor beta chains below all came from one sample that was sequenced in a study of vaccination and CD4 T cells after COVID-19. Treatment denoted: 10-day PBMC culture with coronavirus spike peptide pools or control peptides (ViraFEST assay). Harvesting of the unexposed donor's CD4+ T cells predated the COVID-19 pandemic (2011-2018). No antigens are known for them. Sequenced with the Oncomine TCR Beta short-read assay was DNA taken from cultured CD4+ T cells. From the PCR reads, TCRdb called clonotypes with MiXCR, one entry per CDR3 protein. This table has about 7,200 distinct CDR3 sequences, around two fifths appearing once. Sample: CD4+ T cells from blood, cultured in vitro. Source of these receptors: a human donor in good health.

The chain employs TRBV7-6 and TRBJ2-7; D may be TRBD1 or TRBD2 (6 bases each). The germline V gene encodes CDR1 SGHVS and CDR2 FNYEAQ. With 1 base removed from V and 2 bases from J, the gap between germline ends came to 18 bases. This CDR3 spans 17 amino acids. CDR3 sequence reads: CASSLVARGGSPYEQYF. The CDR3 bases are TGTGCCAGCAGCTTAGTGGCTAGAGGGGGGAGCCCCTACGAGCAGTACTTC.

The V gene is TRBV10-1, the J gene TRBJ2-7, with 8 bases lining up with TRBD1. The germline CDR1 and CDR2 sequences are WNHNN and SYGVQD (reference sequence). V lost 4 bases to trimming and J lost 3 bases; unmatched junction nucleotides: 5. CDR3 length: 14 residues. This CDR3 is CASSGQGTVYEQYF. In DNA, the CDR3 is TGCGCCAGCAGTGGACAGGGGACCGTCTACGAGCAGTACTTC.

This chain links TRBV6-5 with TRBJ2-3, with a possible D match to TRBD2 (5 bases). The CDR3 has 17 amino acids. Germline V gene lookup returns CDR1 MNHEY and CDR2 SVGAGI. Trimming removed 2 bases from V and 2 bases from J, with 17 bases in between. The CDR3 DNA reads as TGTGCCAGCAGTTACCACGTAGGGAGAAGGATCACAGATACGCAGTATTTT. Protein sequence: CASSYHVGRRITDTQYF.

V usage is TRBV6-2 or TRBV6-3 and J usage is TRBJ2-7, with TRBD1 matching 8 bases. V shed 6 bases and J 2 bases; nucleotides not matched to a gene: 6. The CDR3 contains 14 residues. Per germline, CDR1 MNHEY and CDR2 SVGEGT. This CDR3 reads CASSPQGEAYEQYF. CDR3 nucleotide sequence: TGTGCCAGCAGCCCACAGGGGGAGGCCTACGAGCAGTACTTC.

This clonotype was found a few times. The genes are TRBV7-6 and TRBJ2-2; no clear D. The V end lost 4 bases, the J end lost 7 bases, and 10 bases lay between the germline ends. The CDR3 covers 13 residues. Looked up from germline, CDR1 is SGHVS and CDR2 is FNYEAQ. CDR3 in DNA: TGTGCCAGCAGCTCAACAGCGATCGGGGAGCTGTTTTTT. It translates to CASSSTAIGELFF.

The CDR3 coding sequence is TGTGCCAGCAGTGAACGGGGTCTAGGGGCAGATACGCAGTATTTT. It encodes CASSERGLGADTQYF. This chain joins TRBV2 and TRBJ2-3; D may be TRBD1 or TRBD2 (5 bases each). Germline V CDR1 and CDR2: SNHLY, FYNNEI. V lost 2 bases, J lost 4 bases, and 13 bases lay in between. This CDR3 has 15 amino acids.

V is TRBV19 and J is TRBJ2-6; D possibly corresponds to TRBD2 (6 bases). Per the germline V gene, CDR1 is LNHDA and CDR2 is SQIVND (reference sequence). CDR3 size: 18 residues. V lost 3 bases, J lost 0 bases, and 15 bases lay in between. DNA for the CDR3: TGTGCCAGTAGTATGGGGGGATATGGGAGCTCTGGGGCCAACGTCCTGACTTTC. It specifies CASSMGGYGSSGANVLTF. The full variable domain, rest sourced from reference TRBV19 and TRBJ2-6, is DGGITQSPKYLFRKEGQNVTLSCEQNLNHDAMYWYRQDPGQGLRLIYYSQIVNDFQKGDIAEGYSVSREKKESFPLTVTSAQKNPTAFYLCASSMGGYGSSGANVLTFGAGSRLTVL.

A few counts support this clonotype. This chain connects TRBV27 to TRBJ1-2; TRBD1 agrees at 7 bases. The V gene's germline CDR1 is MNHEY and CDR2 SMNVEV (reference sequence). Trimming took 4 bases from V and 6 from J; bases not matched to a gene: 8. This CDR3 has 14 residues. The CDR3 spells CASSSGQFIHGYTF. CDR3 nucleotide sequence: TGTGCCAGCAGTTCGGGACAGTTCATCCATGGCTACACCTTC.

Only one count was recorded for this clonotype. The chain uses TRBV6-1 and TRBJ2-7; TRBD2 aligns across 8 bases. CDR1 and CDR2 from the germline V gene are MNHNS and SASEGT. V lost 0 bases and J lost 3; bases outside the gene matches: 7. The CDR3 runs to 16 residues. CDR3 residues: CASSEAPGGPYYEQYF. The CDR3 region has the DNA TGTGCCAGCAGTGAAGCGCCGGGGGGGCCATACTACGAGCAGTACTTC.